The rows below give T cell receptor beta chains drawn from one sample of a study of cytomegalovirus exposure and HLA in healthy donors. Libraries were prepared by immunoSEQ multiplex PCR; TCRdb keeps only in-frame clonotypes and omits some of them. Among 150,000 to 200,000 clones listed, about 80% were seen once. Sequencing was carried out using PBMCs. The receptor set was obtained from a woman between 35 and 50 years old in good health and CMV-seronegative. The CDR3 runs from the conserved cysteine through the conserved F or W. Fields, in order: J gene, V gene, clone size, D gene, CDR3 DNA, CDR3 protein. A D gene is named only where the DNA matches it firmly. Size is stated for part of the rows, as once, few or many counts, or as a class when the clone is expanded.

TRBJ1-2,TRBV9,.,.,TGTGCCAGCAGCGCCACCCTAGACTTCAGAGGCTACACCTTC,CASSATLDFRGYTF
TRBJ2-7,TRBV25-1,.,TRBD1,TGTGCCAGTCAAGAGGGACAGGGCTACGAGCAGTACTTC,CASQEGQGYEQYF
TRBJ1-2,TRBV28,.,TRBD1,TGTGCCAGCAGTGGGACCGGGACAGGGCGAGGCTACACCTTC,CASSGTGTGRGYTF
TRBJ2-7,TRBV28,.,TRBD2,TGTGCCAGCGGACCTAGCGGGGGGACCTACGAGCAGTACTTC,CASGPSGGTYEQYF
TRBJ2-3,TRBV5-6,once,TRBD2,TGTGCCAGCAGCTTATGGGGACTAGCGGGAGTTTATGCAGATACGCAGTATTTT,CASSLWGLAGVYADTQYF
TRBJ2-1,TRBV28,.,TRBD2,TGTGCCAGCAGTTTACCAGCGGGGGGATCCTACAATGAGCAGTTCTTC,CASSLPAGGSYNEQFF
TRBJ2-7,TRBV28,.,.,TGTGCCAGCAGTTTAGGAGGGAATTACGAGCAGTACTTC,CASSLGGNYEQYF
TRBJ2-1,TRBV6-1,.,TRBD1,TGTGCCAGCAGTGAACAAGGCTCCGGGACAGGCCCCTACAATGAGCAGTTCTTC,CASSEQGSGTGPYNEQFF
TRBJ2-3,TRBV5-1,.,.,TGCGCCAGCAGCCCTGTTGGGGGGGGCGGGACAGATACGCAGTATTTT,CASSPVGGGGTDTQYF
TRBJ1-1,TRBV11-3,.,TRBD1,TGTGCCAGCAGTACAGGGGGAACTGAAGCTTTCTTT,CASSTGGTEAFF
TRBJ2-1,TRBV7-9,once,.,TGTGCCAGCAGCTTAGTGGCACACCTCTACAATGAGCAGTTCTTC,CASSLVAHLYNEQFF
TRBJ2-6,TRBV7-8,.,.,TGTGCCAGCAGCTCGACAGGGAGGTACTCCAACGTCCTGACTTTC,CASSSTGRYSNVLTF
TRBJ2-3,TRBV7-7,.,.,TGTGCCAGCAGCCGGTTGGGCGGGGGCACAGATACGCAGTATTTT,CASSRLGGGTDTQYF
TRBJ2-2,TRBV2,.,TRBD1,TGTGCCAGCAGTGACGGGACAGGGGCCGGGGAGCTGTTTTTT,CASSDGTGAGELFF
TRBJ2-1,TRBV6-8,.,TRBD2,TGTGCCAGCAGTTCGTGGACTAGCGGGGACCCCTACAATGAGCAGTTCTTC,CASSSWTSGDPYNEQFF
TRBJ2-5,TRBV14,.,TRBD2,TGTGCCAGCAGCCCAAGAGCGGGAGTCGGAGAGACCCAGTACTTC,CASSPRAGVGETQYF
TRBJ1-4,TRBV29-1,.,.,TGCAGCGCAGCAGGGGTACAGGAAAAACTGTTTTTT,CSAAGVQEKLFF
TRBJ2-1,TRBV14,.,TRBD2,TGTGCCAGCAGCCAAGGGACCACCACTAGCGATGAGCAGTTCTTC,CASSQGTTTSDEQFF
TRBJ2-7,TRBV28,.,TRBD2,TGTGCCAGCAGTTTTACAGCGGGAGGCCATTCCTACGAGCAGTACTTC,CASSFTAGGHSYEQYF
TRBJ2-3,TRBV11-3,.,TRBD2,TGTGCCAGCAGCTTAGGCGGGAGGGGCACAGATACGCAGTATTTT,CASSLGGRGTDTQYF
TRBJ1-4,TRBV4-2,.,TRBD1,TGTGCCAGCAGCCAAGATCGAGGGGAACAGGGGGGCGAAAAACTGTTTTTT,CASSQDRGEQGGEKLFF
TRBJ1-1,TRBV5-5,.,.,TGTGCCAGCAGCTTTCAGGGAAACACTGAAGCTTTCTTT,CASSFQGNTEAFF
TRBJ1-5,TRBV19,.,TRBD1,TGTGCCAGTACCCCGGGACAGGGGCATCAGCCCCAGCATTTT,CASTPGQGHQPQHF
TRBJ2-5,TRBV6-5,.,.,TGTGCCAGCAGTTACCGACTAGGGGAGACCCAGTACTTC,CASSYRLGETQYF
TRBJ2-1,TRBV19,.,TRBD1,TGTGCCAGTAGTATGGGGGACAGCTACAATGAGCAGTTCTTC,CASSMGDSYNEQFF
TRBJ1-6,TRBV9,.,TRBD1,TGTGCCAGCAGCGCCCCGGGACAGGGAGTCTCACCCCTCCACTTT,CASSAPGQGVSPLHF
TRBJ1-5,TRBV28,.,.,TGTGCCAGCAGTTTATCCGCTTTGGGTGGAGGGTGGGTAGGAAATCAGCCCCAGCATTTT,CASSLSALGGGWVGNQPQHF
TRBJ1-1,TRBV19,.,TRBD1,TGTGCCAGTAGCACAATCCCGGGACAGGGGGACACTGAAGCTTTCTTT,CASSTIPGQGDTEAFF
TRBJ2-1,TRBV19,.,TRBD1,TGTGCCAGTAGTACACGGACAGGGGTCAATGAGCAGTTCTTC,CASSTRTGVNEQFF
TRBJ2-2,TRBV7-3,.,TRBD1,TGTGCCAGCAGCCCCGGGACAGGGGACGGGGAGCTGTTTTTT,CASSPGTGDGELFF
TRBJ2-5,TRBV5-4,.,.,TGTGCCAGCAGCCTTAGAGTTAAAGAGACCCAGTACTTC,CASSLRVKETQYF
TRBJ2-7,TRBV19,.,TRBD1,TGCGCCAGTAGTATTTCTCCAGGGGGCTACTACGAGCAGTACTTC,CASSISPGGYYEQYF